The 28 T cell receptor beta chains in this list originate from one sample, sequenced in a study of regulatory T cells in long-lasting Graves disease. Time point defined: newly diagnosed GD, antithyroid drugs for less than 3 months. Construction of the TCR library relied on RNA isolated from PBMCs. Building the TCR beta libraries relied on iRepertoire HTBI primers, and CDR3 regions underwent Arm-PCR. TCRdb called the multiplex PCR reads again in MiXCR, with one record for every CDR3 protein. Counted here are under 250,000 distinct CDR3 sequences, 20% to 25% occurring once; the ten biggest clones make up 14%. Material: peripheral blood mononuclear cells (PBMCs), obtained at new diagnosis, from a patient treated with antithyroid drugs. All receptors derive from a female donor with Graves disease.

The table lists this clonotype with a count of one. The V gene is TRBV28, the J gene TRBJ1-5; D perhaps matches TRBD1 (6 bases). Germline CDR1 reads MDHEN; CDR2 reads SYDVKM. The CDR3 length is 13 residues. V was cut by 4 bases and J by 8 bases, with 12 bases left in between. CDR3 DNA sequence: TGTGCCAGCAGTTGGGGGGCCGGCAAGCCCCAGCATTTT. Residues: CASSWGAGKPQHF.

This clonotype was detected many times. The gene calls are TRBV20-1 and TRBJ2-2, with TRBD1 identical over 8 bases. Germline values: CDR1 DFQATT, CDR2 SNEGSKA (reference sequence). CDR3 length: 14 amino acids. The trim removed 6 bases at V and 2 bases at J, leaving 5 bases unmatched. CDR3 sequence (DNA): TGCAGTGCCCGGGACAGGCGAAACACCGGGGAGCTGTTTTTT. This gives the protein CSARDRRNTGELFF.

The table lists this clonotype with many counts. The rearrangement uses TRBV12-3 or TRBV12-4 and TRBJ2-3; TRBD2 matches 10 bases. J lost 5 bases, V lost 3 bases, and 5 bases had no gene match. The CDR3 has 15 amino acids. Written as DNA, the CDR3 is TGTGCCAGCAGTTTTGAGCGGGGGGGCAGAGATACGCAGTATTTT. Residues: CASSFERGGRDTQYF.

The table lists this clonotype with many counts. V is TRBV5-5 and J is TRBJ2-5; 9 nucleotides agree with TRBD1. The junction had 7 bases not matched to a gene; V was cut back by 3 bases and J by 4 bases. CDR1 is SGHKS and CDR2 is YYEKEE in the germline V gene (reference sequence). This CDR3 is 15 amino acids long. The CDR3 region has the DNA TGTGCCAGCAGCTGGGGCCTGGACAGGGGAGAGACCCAGTACTTC. Its protein product is CASSWGLDRGETQYF. Complete variable domain (other parts from reference TRBV5-5 and TRBJ2-5): DAGVTQSPTHLIKTRGQQVTLRCSPISGHKSVSWYQQVLGQGPQFIFQYYEKEERGRGNFPDRFSARQFPNYSSELNVNALLLGDSALYLCASSWGLDRGETQYFGPGTRLLVL.

This clonotype was picked up many times. The rearrangement joins TRBV12-3 or TRBV12-4 to TRBJ1-2; TRBD1 matches at 9 bases. V lost 6 bases, J lost 0 bases, and 8 bases stayed unmatched. The CDR3 is 16 amino acids. The CDR3 is CASSKTGGRPNYGYTF. The CDR3 nucleotides read TGTGCCAGCAGCAAGACAGGGGGAAGACCTAACTATGGCTACACCTTC.

This clonotype came up a few times. V is TRBV5-1 and J is TRBJ2-1, with 8 positions matching TRBD1. Germline values: CDR1 SGHRS, CDR2 YFSETQ. The ends lost 3 bases at V and 1 base at J; junction bases unmatched: 3. The CDR3 is made up of 15 amino acids. In DNA form, the CDR3 reads TGCGCCAGCAGCTGGACAGGGTCTTCCTACAATGAGCAGTTCTTC. Translation gives CASSWTGSSYNEQFF.

This clonotype has a count of ten or more. Here the CDR3 DNA reads TGTGGTTCGGGACGGCTTGAAAAACTGTTTTTT. Its protein product is CGSGRLEKLFF. This chain connects TRBV28 to TRBJ1-4, with D perhaps matching TRBD1 (5 bases). This CDR3 is 11 amino acids long. CDR1 is MDHEN, CDR2 SYDVKM, per germline.

This clonotype was seen many times. CDR3 residues: CSAVDGTGRGETQYF. CDR3 in DNA: TGCAGCGCCGTGGACGGGACAGGGCGTGGGGAGACCCAGTACTTC. The chain uses TRBV29-1 and TRBJ2-5; 9 bases match TRBD1. The CDR3 is made up of 15 amino acids. Looked up from germline, CDR1 is SQVTM and CDR2 is ANQGSEA. V was clipped by 7 bases and J by 5 bases; unmatched bases: 14.

At least ten counts were recorded for this clonotype. This chain links TRBV7-3 with TRBJ2-3; 10 nucleotides agree with TRBD1. Germline-derived CDR1 and CDR2 are SGHTA and FQGTGA. J lost 6 bases, V lost 5 bases, and 5 bases had no gene match. The CDR3 has 14 amino acids. The CDR3 region has the DNA TGTGCCAGCAGCAGACAGGGGGCGCGGGATACGCAGTATTTT. Protein product: CASSRQGARDTQYF.

This clonotype occurred many times. The chain links TRBV20-1 to TRBJ1-5, with unresolved D. V shed 5 bases and J shed 4 bases, with 12 bases lying between them. From germline, CDR1 is DFQATT and CDR2 SNEGSKA (reference sequence). The CDR3 contains 13 residues. CDR3 in amino acids: CSALRPFNQPQHF. The DNA for the CDR3 is TGCAGTGCTTTGCGGCCCTTTAATCAGCCCCAGCATTTT.

This clonotype turned up a few times. The chain has TRBV5-1 and TRBJ2-6, with 12 bases identical to TRBD1. Germline CDR1 SGHRS, CDR2 YFSETQ. The trim removed 4 bases at V and 4 bases at J, leaving 6 bases unmatched. The CDR3 is 17 residues long. The CDR3 sequence: CASSDGTGGKGANVLTF. The CDR3 nucleotides are TGCGCCAGCAGCGACGGGACAGGGGGCAAGGGGGCCAACGTCCTGACTTTC.

In its sample, this clonotype was seen a few times. V gene TRBV28 combines with J gene TRBJ1-2; D gene unclear. V lost 7 bases and J lost 8, with 17 bases in between. Germline V lookup: CDR1 MDHEN, CDR2 SYDVKM. This CDR3 is 13 amino acids long. The CDR3 DNA follows: TGTGCCAGCACCCCCTCCGGGATATGGGGCTACACCTTC. It encodes CASTPSGIWGYTF.

This clonotype was recorded at least ten times. The chain carries TRBV7-9 and TRBJ2-1, with TRBD2 matching over 7 bases. V shed 0 bases and J 1 base; nucleotides not matched to a gene: 3. This CDR3 region has 16 residues. Germline V gene lookup returns CDR1 SEHNR and CDR2 FQNEAQ (reference sequence). Written as DNA, the CDR3 is TGTGCCAGCAGCTTAGCCCGGGAGGATTCCTACAATGAGCAGTTCTTC. It specifies CASSLAREDSYNEQFF. Using reference TRBV7-9 and TRBJ2-1 for the parts outside the CDR3, the full variable domain is DTGVSQNPRHKITKRGQNVTFRCDPISEHNRLYWYRQTLGQGPEFLTYFQNEAQLEKSRLLSDRFSAERPKGSFSTLEIQRTEQGDSAMYLCASSLAREDSYNEQFFGPGTRLTVL.

This clonotype was seen ten or more times. V and J are TRBV12-3 or TRBV12-4 and TRBJ1-4; D call uncertain. Trimming stripped 9 bases from V and 8 bases from J, with 13 bases between. The CDR3 is 12 residues long. The CDR3 sequence: CASTGIEEKLFF. CDR3 nucleotide sequence: TGTGCCAGTACCGGGATCGAGGAAAAACTGTTTTTT.

This clonotype was found many times. The chain recombines TRBV7-2 with TRBJ2-7; 7 bases match TRBD1. From germline, CDR1 is SGHTA and CDR2 FQGNSA. V shed 5 bases, J shed 2 bases, and the junction held 9 bases outside the gene matches. The CDR3 covers 15 residues. CDR3 in DNA: TGTGCCAGCAGCCCCACAGGGGAACTAACCTACGAGCAGTACTTC. It encodes CASSPTGELTYEQYF.

This clonotype was seen ten or more times. The rearrangement links TRBV7-8 to TRBJ2-3; possible D gene TRBD2, 5 bases. The CDR3 totals 14 residues. Trimming took off 4 bases at V and 6 bases at J, with 14 bases between the two ends. Looked up from germline, CDR1 is SGHVS and CDR2 is FQNEAQ. Here the CDR3 reads CASSSSLGADTQYF. CDR3 nucleotide sequence: TGTGCCAGCAGCTCTAGCTTGGGCGCGGATACGCAGTATTTT.

With regard to this clonotype: A much larger clone lies one base from this, so it may be a read error. The V call is TRBV5-1, the J call TRBJ1-1; tentative D call: TRBD1 (6 bases). The V gene's germline CDR1 is SGHRS and CDR2 YFSETQ. The CDR3 length is 14 residues. DNA of the CDR3: TGCGCCAGCAGCGCCGCCGGGGGCTACACTGAAACTTTCTTT. Amino acids: CASSAAGGYTETFF.

This clonotype was seen repeatedly, ten times or more. The chain employs TRBV5-6 and TRBJ2-7; TRBD2 matches at 9 bases. Per the germline V gene, CDR1 is SGHDT and CDR2 is YYEEEE. The CDR3 length is 15 residues. Trimming took 6 bases from V and 4 from J; bases not matched to a gene: 11. CDR3 DNA sequence: TGTGCCAGCACCTCGTTGGCTAGCGGGGCGTACGAGCAGTACTTC. It codes for CASTSLASGAYEQYF.

This clonotype occurred many times. V gene TRBV28 combines with J gene TRBJ2-1, with 7 bases that match TRBD2. Trimming took 2 bases from V and 6 from J; bases not matched to a gene: 4. Germline CDR1 is MDHEN and CDR2 is SYDVKM. This CDR3 is 14 amino acids long. Here the CDR3 reads CASSLGGGINEQFF. DNA for the CDR3: TGTGCCAGCAGTTTAGGGGGAGGGATCAATGAGCAGTTCTTC.

The chain uses TRBV7-2 and TRBJ1-4, with TRBD1 as a possible D gene (5 bases). V was trimmed by 2 bases and J by 4 bases, leaving 11 bases between them. From germline, CDR1 is SGHTA and CDR2 FQGNSA. The CDR3 extends over 15 amino acids. CDR3 sequence reads: CASSLLIGVNEKLFF. The CDR3 region has the DNA TGTGCCAGCAGCTTATTGATAGGGGTTAATGAAAAACTGTTTTTT.

This rearrangement joins TRBV20-1 to TRBJ1-6; D ambiguous. The CDR3 is 13 residues long. CDR1 DFQATT and CDR2 SNEGSKA come from the germline V gene (reference sequence). Trimming removed 3 bases at V and 4 bases at J, with 7 bases between. CDR3 sequence reads: CSARATYNSPLHF. The CDR3 bases are TGCAGTGCTAGGGCTACATATAATTCACCCCTCCACTTT.

Notes on this clonotype: A far bigger clonotype differs at one base, so this is likely a read error. V is TRBV10-3 and J is TRBJ1-5; 8 nucleotides agree with TRBD1. This CDR3 contains 15 residues. Germline CDR1 is ENHRY and CDR2 is SYGVKD. V shed 10 bases and J 4 bases; nucleotides not matched to a gene: 12. CDR3 coding DNA: TGTGCCAGCAGACTGGCACAGGGGGAGAATCAGCCCCAGCATTTT. This codes for CASRLAQGENQPQHF.

This clonotype came up many times. The chain links TRBV14 to TRBJ2-3, with unresolved D. In germline, CDR1 is SGHDN, CDR2 FVKESK. The CDR3 covers 14 residues. V was cut by 0 bases and J by 4 bases, with 8 bases left in between. CDR3 sequence (DNA): TGTGCCAGCAGCCAAGACCGGGCCCCAGATACGCAGTATTTT. Translating it yields CASSQDRAPDTQYF.

This clonotype was seen repeatedly, ten times or more. The chain combines TRBV6-2 or TRBV6-3 with TRBJ2-1; D gene uncertain. Trimming stripped 5 bases from V and 10 bases from J, with 12 bases between. Germline V gives CDR1 MNHEY, CDR2 SVGEGT. CDR3 length: 12 residues. CDR3 residues: CASSEWSREQFF. CDR3 nucleotide sequence: TGTGCCAGCAGTGAATGGTCGAGGGAGCAGTTCTTC.

This chain uses TRBV6-1 with TRBJ1-5; TRBD1 is a possible D gene (6 bases). The germline CDR1 and CDR2 sequences are MNHNS and SASEGT. V lost 6 bases to trimming and J lost 4 bases, with 16 bases between them. This CDR3 spans 15 amino acids. The CDR3 loop reads CASSPGHGGNQPQHF. CDR3 bases: TGTGCCAGCAGCCCGGGACACGGGGGGAATCAGCCCCAGCATTTT.

In the case of this clonotype: A much larger clone differs by one base, so this may be a read error. The genes are TRBV12-3 or TRBV12-4 and TRBJ1-6; no definite D call. This CDR3 spans 13 amino acids. For the CDR3, the DNA is TGTGCCAGCAGTTTAGCAGATAATTCACCCCCCCACTTT. Translated: CASSLADNSPPHF.

At least ten counts were recorded for this clonotype. This chain connects TRBV10-3 to TRBJ2-6; TRBD2 aligns across 13 bases. CDR1 is ENHRY and CDR2 is SYGVKD in the germline V gene. V lost 5 bases, J lost 0 bases, and 7 bases stayed unmatched. The CDR3 length is 19 residues. The CDR3 spells CAISKTSGGPGSGANVLTF. The DNA of the CDR3 is TGTGCCATCAGTAAGACTAGCGGGGGGCCGGGCTCTGGGGCCAACGTCCTGACTTTC.

The chain's CDR3 is CASSQEAGVSDYEQYF. The CDR3 DNA reads TGTGCCAGCAGCCAAGAGGCCGGTGTTAGCGACTACGAGCAGTACTTC. The chain couples TRBV3-2 to TRBJ2-7; the D call of TRBD2 is as the table states it, not checked on the DNA. TRBV3-2 is given as a pseudogene. There are 16 residues in the CDR3.